The sequence of this T cell receptor beta chain was determined in a study of CD8+ T cells in alopecia areata. Whole-study context: Patients received oral tofacitinib, 5 to 10 mg twice daily, for moderate-to-severe alopecia areata. Points from the study as a whole: Lesional scalp, especially alopecia totalis/universalis, showed higher clonality than normal scalp.

It was cDNA, reverse transcribed from extracted RNA, that served as the sequencing template. Method: immunoSEQ multiplex PCR; TCRdb's copy keeps in-frame clones and lacks some. Here the sample spans 100,000 to 150,000 clones, roughly 50% being singletons. Regarding this clone: Its antigen is currently unknown.

From alopecia areata patients, lesional scalp punch biopsies and peripheral blood were collected. Using a FACSAria, the CD4+ and CD8+ T cells were sorted from the PBMCs. V lost 5 bases, J lost 2 bases, and 13 bases lay in between. The CDR3 totals 15 residues. Germline V gene data show CDR1 as MNHEY and CDR2 as SMNVEV (reference sequence). The receptor was derived from a human donor with alopecia areata. Specimen: CD8+ T cells sorted from blood, collected at week 0. The V call is TRBV27, the J call TRBJ2-1; D may be TRBD1 (5 bases). This chain's CDR3 is CASSTQGSTYNEQFF. CDR3 DNA sequence: TGTGCCAGCAGTACCCAGGGCTCGACCTACAATGAGCAGTTCTTC.